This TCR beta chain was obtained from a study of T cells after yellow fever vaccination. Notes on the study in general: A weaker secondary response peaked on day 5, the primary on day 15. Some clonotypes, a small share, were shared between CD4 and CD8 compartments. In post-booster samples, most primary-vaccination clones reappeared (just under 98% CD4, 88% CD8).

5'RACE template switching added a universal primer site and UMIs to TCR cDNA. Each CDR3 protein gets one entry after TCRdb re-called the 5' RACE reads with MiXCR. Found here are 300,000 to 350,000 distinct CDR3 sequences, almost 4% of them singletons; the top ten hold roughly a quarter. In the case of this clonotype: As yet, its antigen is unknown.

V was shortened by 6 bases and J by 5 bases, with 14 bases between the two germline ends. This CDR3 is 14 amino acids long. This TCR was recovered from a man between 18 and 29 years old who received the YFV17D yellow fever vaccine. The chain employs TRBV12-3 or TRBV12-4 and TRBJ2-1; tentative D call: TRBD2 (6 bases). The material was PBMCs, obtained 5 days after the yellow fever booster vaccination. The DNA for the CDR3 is TGTGCCAGCAGCCCCGGGGGAGCCCACAATGAGCAGTTCTTC. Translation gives CASSPGGAHNEQFF.